This T cell receptor (beta chain) was sequenced during a study of CD8 T cells in ankylosing spondylitis. CDR3 length: 15 amino acids. V was trimmed by 8 bases and J by 4 bases, leaving 20 bases between them. Germline loops: CDR1 WSHSY, CDR2 SAAADI. There are many counts of this clonotype. What it binds is unknown. Scientists made TCR beta libraries using quantitative 5'-RACE with molecular barcodes. TCRdb re-called the 5' RACE reads through MiXCR, storing one row per CDR3 protein. The sample has 200,000 to 300,000 distinct CDR3 sequences, about 11% seen once. General study results and limits: The study identified a TCR beta motif of fewer than 10 highly homologous variants that appeared characteristic of ankylosing spondylitis blood.

This sequence was found in a male donor with ankylosing spondylitis or in good health (not recorded which). The sample consisted of blood, either unsorted or a sorted T cell fraction (not recorded which). V gene TRBV10-2 combines with J gene TRBJ1-1; the D gene is possibly TRBD1 (6 bases). The CDR3 reads CASQSVRGRGTEAFF. Here the CDR3 DNA reads TGCGCCAGCCAGTCCGTCAGGGGCAGAGGCACTGAAGCTTTCTTT.